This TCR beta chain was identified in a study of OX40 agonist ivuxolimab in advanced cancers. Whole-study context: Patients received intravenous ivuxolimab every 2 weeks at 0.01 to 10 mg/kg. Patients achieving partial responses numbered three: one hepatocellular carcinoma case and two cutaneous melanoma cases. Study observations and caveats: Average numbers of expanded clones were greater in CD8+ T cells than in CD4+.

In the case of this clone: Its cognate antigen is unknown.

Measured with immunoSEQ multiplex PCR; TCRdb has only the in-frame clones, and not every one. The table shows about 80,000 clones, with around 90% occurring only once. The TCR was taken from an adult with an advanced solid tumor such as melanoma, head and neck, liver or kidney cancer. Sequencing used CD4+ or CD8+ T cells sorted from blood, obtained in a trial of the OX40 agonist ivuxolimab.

Written as DNA, the CDR3 is TGCGCCAGCAGCACCGACACGCGACTCGGGGAGCTGTTTTTT. Amino acids: CASSTDTRLGELFF. The chain is built from TRBV5-1 and TRBJ2-2; no definite D call. CDR1 is SGHRS, CDR2 YFSETQ, per germline. Between the trimmed V and J ends, which lost 4 bases and 7 bases, there was a span of 14 bases. The CDR3 consists of 14 residues.